This T cell receptor (beta chain) was obtained from a study of CD8+CD57+ T cells in acquired aplastic anemia. Trimming pared 5 bases from V and 8 bases from J, leaving 9 bases between. CDR1 LNHDA and CDR2 SQIVND come from the germline V gene (reference sequence). The CDR3 totals 11 residues. Profiles of TCR beta VDJ and CDR3 were generated from a genomic DNA template. Each CDR3 protein is one row after TCRdb ran MiXCR on the reads. The data contain tens of thousands of distinct CDR3 sequences, roughly three quarters of them singletons. The clonotype originates from a human donor in good health, serving as a control. The genes are TRBV19 and TRBJ1-1, with D possibly TRBD1 on 5 matching bases. The specimen sequenced was sorted CD4+, CD8+, or CD8+CD57+ T cells (not recorded which) from PBMCs. The CDR3 region has the DNA TGTGCCAGTAGTGTATGGGGGGAAGCTTTCTTT. Its protein product is CASSVWGEAFF.